Sequencing of this TCR beta chain was carried out in a study of T cell responses to AZD1222 COVID-19 vaccine. The repertoire was sequenced with immunoSEQ multiplex PCR; TCRdb's copy has only in-frame clones and lacks some. The sample includes 150,000 or so clones, 75% to 85% of them seen just once. The CDR3 totals 17 residues. The germline V gene encodes CDR1 SEHNR and CDR2 FQNEAQ (reference sequence). The ends were cut back, 3 bases at V and 6 bases at J, with 22 bases in the middle. The rearrangement uses TRBV7-9 and TRBJ2-3; TRBD2 might be the D (7 bases). This sequence originates from an adult in good health. The sequences come from peripheral blood, collected on day 0 of MenACWY control vaccination. The CDR3 region is CASSFGGRGRAADTQYF. The DNA of the CDR3 is TGTGCCAGCAGCTTCGGGGGGCGGGGACGAGCCGCCGATACGCAGTATTTT.